These 3 T cell receptor beta chains were sequenced from one sample in a study of T cells in Graves' hyperthyroidism and ophthalmopathy. RNA transcripts served as the template for amplifying TCR beta CDR3 regions. TCR CDR3 regions were first amplified by RT-PCR with HTBI primers. TCRdb redid the calling of the multiplex PCR reads with MiXCR, one entry per CDR3 protein. The sample records about 620,000 distinct CDR3 sequences, around 15% being singletons. Input material: blood. These receptors originate from a woman aged 25 to 45 with Graves' hyperthyroidism.

This rearrangement joins TRBV11-1 to TRBJ2-1; the match to TRBD2 covers 9 bases. The trim removed 2 bases at V and 6 bases at J, leaving 17 bases unmatched. Germline-derived CDR1 and CDR2 are SGHAT and FQDESV (reference sequence). The CDR3 covers 19 residues. The CDR3 bases are TGTGCCAGCAGCTTACCCGCCCTCTGGGGAGCGGGAGGTGGCAATGAGCAGTTCTTC. Amino acids: CASSLPALWGAGGGNEQFF.

The sample holds a few counts of this clonotype. The chain recombines TRBV19 with TRBJ2-7, with D unresolved. CDR3 length: 13 residues. V shed 5 bases and J shed 7 bases, with 15 bases lying between them. Germline CDR1 LNHDA, CDR2 SQIVND (reference sequence). The CDR3 nucleotides are TGTGCCAGTAGTCCTACCGTTTTGGGTGAGCAGTACTTC. Translation: CASSPTVLGEQYF.

This clonotype was seen just once. The chain combines TRBV9 with TRBJ2-5; unclear D gene. Between the trimmed V and J ends, which lost 4 bases and 3 bases, there was a span of 13 bases. CDR1 is SGDLS, CDR2 YYNGEE, per germline. The CDR3 runs 14 residues. As DNA, the CDR3 is TGTGCCAGCAGCCCCCGAGCGCCGGAAGAGACCCAGTACTTC. This translates into CASSPRAPEETQYF. The full variable domain, rest sourced from reference TRBV9 and TRBJ2-5, is DSGVTQTPKHLITATGQRVTLRCSPRSGDLSVYWYQQSLDQGLQFLIQYYNGEERAKGNILERFSAQQFPDLHSELNLSSLELGDSALYFCASSPRAPEETQYFGPGTRLLVL.